These 5 T cell receptor beta chains share one sample of origin, sequenced in a study of blood T cell repertoires in COVID-19. Libraries were prepared by immunoSEQ multiplex PCR; TCRdb keeps only in-frame clonotypes and omits some of them. The sample lists around 79,000 clones; around 89% were seen once. Sequenced input: peripheral blood. The origin of the receptors is an older man with active or convalescent COVID-19.

The chain recombines TRBV3-1 (or the pseudogene TRBV3-2) with TRBJ2-7; D call uncertain. Trimming removed 4 bases from V and 2 bases from J, with 9 bases in between. The length of the CDR3 is 13 residues. Germline V CDR1 and CDR2: LGHDT, YNNKEL (reference sequence). The CDR3 loop reads CASSPSAAYEQYF. The CDR3 region has the DNA TGTGCCAGCAGCCCGAGTGCGGCCTACGAGCAGTACTTC.

This sequence joins TRBV29-1 and TRBJ2-3, with 9 bases identical to TRBD1. Germline V gene data show CDR1 as SQVTM and CDR2 as ANQGSEA. The trim removed 0 bases at V and 7 bases at J, leaving 17 bases unmatched. The CDR3 is made up of 18 amino acids. The CDR3 sequence is CSVEDLGFPGQGFHTQYF. The DNA of the CDR3 is TGCAGCGTTGAAGATCTGGGTTTTCCGGGACAGGGTTTTCATACGCAGTATTTT.

The chain employs TRBV6-5 and TRBJ2-1, with 10 bases fitting TRBD2. J was trimmed by 10 bases and V by 8 bases; bases with no gene match: 11. Germline V gene sequence: CDR1 MNHEY, CDR2 SVGAGI. The CDR3 covers 14 residues. The DNA of the CDR3 is TGTGCCAGCGACAAGGCGGTGACTAGCGGGGAGCAGTTCTTC. It translates to CASDKAVTSGEQFF.

The rearrangement uses TRBV4-3 and TRBJ2-1; TRBD1 might be the D (6 bases). Trimming stripped 1 base from V and 7 bases from J, with 14 bases between. Germline CDR1 reads LGHNA; CDR2 reads YSLEER. The CDR3 totals 15 residues. The CDR3, as DNA: TGCGCCAGCAGCCAAGGATCAGGGGCCGTAAATGAGCAGTTCTTC. Translating gives CASSQGSGAVNEQFF.

This chain uses TRBV2 with TRBJ2-7; TRBD2 matches at 8 bases. Germline CDR1 SNHLY, CDR2 FYNNEI. This CDR3 has 17 amino acids. J was trimmed by 6 bases and V by 1 base; bases with no gene match: 14. The CDR3 region has the DNA TGTGCCAGCAGTGAAGGGCAACTGGGGGCGGGAGGAGGCGAGCAGTACTTC. Translation: CASSEGQLGAGGGEQYF.